A single sample gave rise to the 11 T cell receptor beta chains below, sequenced in a study of beta chain features in type 1 diabetes. Study-wide findings and caveats: In all four CD4+ subsets, TCRB CDR3 length was significantly, moderately reduced in type 1 diabetes.

Their recognized antigens are unknown. The study reverse transcribed the entire isolated RNA, so it sequenced expressed TCRB transcripts. The method was immunoSEQ multiplex PCR; TCRdb's version includes in-frame clones alone and lacks a portion of them. This sample has approximately 600,000 clones, with over 10% found just once. Sequencing was done on a sample of naive CD4+ T cells from blood. All receptors derive from a man under 40 with type 1 diabetes.

The chain links TRBV19 to TRBJ2-1; 10 bases are a match to TRBD2. Looked up from germline, CDR1 is LNHDA and CDR2 is SQIVND (reference sequence). The CDR3 is 15 amino acids. Trimming cost V 0 bases and J 4 bases; bases outside gene matches: 0. CDR3 sequence (DNA): TGTGCCAGTAGTATAGAACTAGCGGGGTACAATGAGCAGTTCTTC. This sequence encodes CASSIELAGYNEQFF. The full variable domain, rest sourced from reference TRBV19 and TRBJ2-1, is DGGITQSPKYLFRKEGQNVTLSCEQNLNHDAMYWYRQDPGQGLRLIYYSQIVNDFQKGDIAEGYSVSREKKESFPLTVTSAQKNPTAFYLCASSIELAGYNEQFFGPGTRLTVL.

The chain recombines TRBV19 with TRBJ2-6, with D uncertain. Trimming stripped 5 bases from V and 0 bases from J, with 14 bases between. Germline V gene lookup returns CDR1 LNHDA and CDR2 SQIVND (reference sequence). The CDR3 is 17 amino acids. In DNA form, the CDR3 reads TGTGCCAGTAGTCCGTTCTTGGCGGACTCTGGGGCCAACGTCCTGACTTTC. Translated: CASSPFLADSGANVLTF.

The table lists this clone with a few counts. The rearrangement links TRBV11-3 to TRBJ2-1; TRBD2 matches 9 bases. J gave up 4 bases and V 6 bases, and 7 bases lay outside the gene matches. CDR1 and CDR2 (germline): SGHNT, YENEEA. The CDR3 contains 15 residues. This chain's CDR3 is CASRQTSGVYNEQFF. The CDR3 DNA is TGTGCCAGCAGGCAGACTAGCGGCGTATACAATGAGCAGTTCTTC. The entire variable domain, with the rest obtained from reference TRBV11-3 and TRBJ2-1, is as follows: EAGVVQSPRYKIIEKKQPVAFWCNPISGHNTLYWYLQNLGQGPELLIRYENEEAVDDSQLPKDRFSAERLKGVDSTLKIQPAELGDSAVYLCASRQTSGVYNEQFFGPGTRLTVL.

The rearrangement joins TRBV11-2 to TRBJ2-1; 15 nucleotides align to TRBD2. Losses at the gene ends were 2 bases for V and 3 bases for J; bases not matched to a gene: 5. Germline V gene lookup returns CDR1 SGHAT and CDR2 FQNNGV. The CDR3 sequence is 18 residues long. The CDR3 DNA follows: TGTGCCAGCAGCTTACGGACTAGCGGGGGGGCAGTCTACAATGAGCAGTTCTTC. Protein product: CASSLRTSGGAVYNEQFF.

This clone came up a few times. The rearrangement links TRBV9 to TRBJ2-1; tentatively, D is TRBD1 (6 bases). Deletions cut 0 bases from V and 6 bases from J, with 16 bases between. CDR1 and CDR2 (germline): SGDLS, YYNGEE. The CDR3 length is 16 residues. The CDR3 DNA follows: TGTGCCAGCAGCGTAGTGGGGGCGGGTCTTCTCAATGAGCAGTTCTTC. It encodes CASSVVGAGLLNEQFF.

The chain couples TRBV5-4 to TRBJ2-1; D perhaps matches TRBD2 (5 bases). From germline, CDR1 is SGHNT and CDR2 YYREEE (reference sequence). V was trimmed by 3 bases and J by 7 bases, leaving 17 bases between them. The CDR3 totals 15 residues. CDR3 region: CASSSPLGRGNEQFF. CDR3 DNA sequence: TGTGCCAGCAGCTCACCCCTTGGTCGGGGAAATGAGCAGTTCTTC.

This clone was found many times. The gene calls are TRBV9 and TRBJ2-7; D perhaps matches TRBD2 (5 bases). CDR3 length: 15 residues. Germline assignment: CDR1 SGDLS and CDR2 YYNGEE. With 0 bases removed from V and 0 bases from J, the gap between germline ends came to 10 bases. This CDR3 is CASSVALGSSYEQYF. The DNA for the CDR3 is TGTGCCAGCAGCGTAGCGTTAGGGAGCTCCTACGAGCAGTACTTC.

This rearrangement joins TRBV19 to TRBJ1-2; D call uncertain. Trimming took off 0 bases at V and 6 bases at J, with 2 bases between the two ends. The CDR3 covers 11 residues. Germline CDR1 reads LNHDA; CDR2 reads SQIVND (reference sequence). The CDR3 is CASSIDDGYTF. DNA of the CDR3: TGTGCCAGTAGTATAGATGATGGCTACACCTTC.

The rearrangement links TRBV7-6 to TRBJ2-1, with a tentative D call TRBD2 (6 bases). The ends were cut back, 0 bases at V and 10 bases at J, with 10 bases in the middle. The germline gives CDR1 SGHVS, CDR2 FNYEAQ. This CDR3 has 13 residues. The CDR3 nucleotides read TGTGCCAGCAGCTTAGCGACTAGATCCGAGCAGTTCTTC. Translated, it gives CASSLATRSEQFF.

This sequence joins TRBV30 and TRBJ1-3, with D uncertain. Trimming removed 2 bases from V and 4 bases from J, with 9 bases in between. This CDR3 contains 13 residues. Germline V gene lookup returns CDR1 GTSNPN and CDR2 SVGIG (reference sequence). This chain's CDR3 is CAWSSTTGNTIYF. In DNA, the CDR3 is TGTGCCTGGAGTAGCACTACGGGAAACACCATATATTTT.

The chain recombines TRBV9 with TRBJ1-4; D might be TRBD1 (6 bases). In germline, CDR1 is SGDLS, CDR2 YYNGEE. The CDR3 has 15 amino acids. V lost 2 bases, J lost 7 bases, and 15 bases lay in between. Here the CDR3 reads CASSVSTGLAEKLFF. The CDR3, as DNA: TGTGCCAGCAGCGTTTCGACAGGCTTGGCTGAAAAACTGTTTTTT.